This is a list of T cell receptor beta chains from one sample in a study of T cell changes during pregnancy in multiple sclerosis. Produced via immunoSEQ multiplex PCR; TCRdb's table is partial and in-frame only. Of roughly 40,000 clones in the sample, roughly 92% were seen once. The sequenced sample was CD4+ T cells from peripheral blood mononuclear cells, obtained in the first trimester of pregnancy. The receptor source for this set is a female donor with multiple sclerosis, enrolled in a pregnancy study. Each CDR3 is given with its conserved first and last residue. The order of the fields is J gene, D gene, V gene, clone size, CDR3 protein, CDR3 DNA. D genes are given only for firm matches. Where a row states a size, it is once, few, many or the class of an expanded clone; other rows omit it.

TRBJ2-1 | TRBD2 | TRBV9 | . | CASSVVSGRGGEQFF | TGTGCCAGCAGCGTAGTTTCCGGTCGCGGGGGTGAGCAGTTCTTC
TRBJ2-1 | . | TRBV11-2 | . | CASSLEPPTNNEQFF | TGTGCCAGCAGCTTAGAACCACCCACAAACAATGAGCAGTTCTTC
TRBJ1-5 | . | TRBV5-8 | . | CASIDRYRNQPQHF | TGTGCCAGCATTGACAGGTACCGCAATCAGCCCCAGCATTTT
TRBJ2-2 | . | TRBV7-7 | . | CAIATEKSTGELFF | TGTGCTATAGCAACGGAAAAGAGCACCGGGGAGCTGTTTTTT
TRBJ2-1 | TRBD1 | TRBV9 | . | CASSVVGTGPNEQFF | TGTGCCAGCAGCGTAGTGGGGACAGGACCCAATGAGCAGTTCTTC
TRBJ2-1 | . | TRBV9 | once | CASSVGGPQARQFF | TGTGCCAGCAGCGTAGGTGGGCCCCAAGCCAGGCAGTTCTTC
TRBJ1-5 | . | TRBV29-1 | . | CSVVWATHSNQPQHF | TGCAGCGTTGTATGGGCCACCCATAGCAATCAGCCCCAGCATTTT
TRBJ1-5 | . | TRBV28 | . | CASSPAGSNQPQHF | TGTGCCAGCAGTCCGGCAGGGAGCAATCAGCCCCAGCATTTT
TRBJ2-7 | . | TRBV5-6 | . | CASSGRDRYEQYF | TGTGCCAGCAGCGGGCGGGACCGCTACGAGCAGTACTTC
TRBJ1-2 | TRBD1 | TRBV5-4 | . | CASSWDRVYTF | TGTGCCAGCAGCTGGGACAGGGTTTACACCTTC
TRBJ1-2 | TRBD1 | TRBV19 | . | CASSPTGGYGYTF | TGTGCCAGTAGCCCGACAGGGGGTTATGGCTACACCTTC
TRBJ2-3 | . | TRBV2 | . | CASLQGGTDTQYF | TGTGCCAGCTTGCAGGGTGGGACAGATACGCAGTATTTT
TRBJ1-2 | TRBD1 | TRBV25-1 | . | CASSEWGTAKNYGYTF | TGTGCCAGCAGTGAATGGGGGACAGCCAAAAACTATGGCTACACCTTC
TRBJ1-5 | TRBD1 | TRBV28 | once | CASSDRGGQPQHF | TGTGCCAGCAGTGACAGGGGAGGACAGCCCCAGCATTTT